In its sample, the clone carrying this T cell receptor (beta chain) was seen a few times. V was pared by 3 bases and J by 4 bases, with 9 bases between. The CDR3 covers 13 residues. Germline loops: CDR1 PRHDT, CDR2 FYEKMQ (reference sequence). These data come from a study of blood T cells in healthy people across ages. With a J-beta primer mix and a sample-barcoded 5' primer, a second PCR ran roughly 6 to 11 cycles. MiXCR was run by TCRdb on the 5' RACE reads, yielding one entry per CDR3 protein. The sample yields fewer than 900,000 distinct CDR3 sequences, approximately 39% seen once. The sequencing sample was made of blood. The chain recombines TRBV13 with TRBJ1-2; D possibly corresponds to TRBD1 (5 bases). The source is a woman between 55 and 75 years old in good health. CDR3 nucleotide sequence: TGTGCCAGCAGCTTTCAGGGAGCCTATGGCTACACCTTC. Its protein is CASSFQGAYGYTF. Drawing the rest from reference TRBV13 and TRBJ1-2, the complete variable domain is AAGVIQSPRHLIKEKRETATLKCYPIPRHDTVYWYQQGPGQDPQFLISFYEKMQSDKGSIPDRFSAQQFSDYHSELNMSSLELGDSALYFCASSFQGAYGYTFGSGTRLTVV.